These 16 T cell receptor beta chains were sequenced from one sample in a study of blood T cells in healthy people across ages. Through a sample-barcoded 5' primer and a J-beta primer mix, a second PCR was run for 7 to 11 cycles. TCRdb re-analysed the 5' RACE reads in MiXCR, keeping a single row per CDR3 protein. The profile shows approximately 770,000 distinct CDR3 sequences, over 45% of them singletons. The sequenced material came from blood. The receptor set was obtained from a man aged 30-40 years in good health.

V and J are TRBV15 and TRBJ2-1, with a weak D call TRBD2 (7 bases). Germline CDR1 is LNHNV and CDR2 is YYDKDF (reference sequence). V was shortened by 8 bases and J by 7 bases, with 24 bases between the two germline ends. The CDR3 has 16 amino acids. The CDR3 bases are TGTGCCACCTCACCTCGCGGGGGAGGGAGGGGGAATGAGCAGTTCTTC. It encodes CATSPRGGGRGNEQFF.

The chain joins TRBV5-5 to TRBJ2-1, with D perhaps matching TRBD2 (6 bases). Germline V gene data show CDR1 as SGHKS and CDR2 as YYEKEE (reference sequence). The CDR3 spans 15 residues. The ends were cut back, 7 bases at V and 4 bases at J, with 18 bases in the middle. The CDR3 sequence is CASGIRTGVYNEQFF. CDR3 sequence (DNA): TGTGCCAGCGGAATACGGACGGGAGTTTACAATGAGCAGTTCTTC.

The chain combines TRBV20-1 with TRBJ2-1; D is tentatively TRBD1 or TRBD2 (5 bases each). Germline CDR1 DFQATT, CDR2 SNEGSKA (reference sequence). This CDR3 contains 13 residues. V was cut by 0 bases and J by 7 bases, with 10 bases left in between. The CDR3 bases are TGCAGTGCTAGAGACGGGACGGGAAATGAGCAGTTCTTC. Translation: CSARDGTGNEQFF.

In its sample, this clonotype was seen a few times. The rearrangement uses TRBV20-1 and TRBJ2-5, with a tentative D call TRBD2 (6 bases). The V gene's germline CDR1 is DFQATT and CDR2 SNEGSKA (reference sequence). V lost 3 bases and J lost 1, with 6 bases in between. This CDR3 is 12 amino acids long. The DNA for the CDR3 is TGCAGTGCTAGCGGGAGCCAAGAGACCCAGTACTTC. As protein: CSASGSQETQYF.

V gene TRBV7-8 combines with J gene TRBJ1-2, with D perhaps TRBD1 (5 bases). The CDR3 extends over 14 amino acids. Looked up from germline, CDR1 is SGHVS and CDR2 is FQNEAQ. The V and J ends lost 5 bases and 5 bases respectively, with 15 bases between them. The CDR3 sequence is CASSPGTSLYGYTF. CDR3 sequence (DNA): TGTGCCAGCAGCCCAGGGACGTCGCTGTATGGCTACACCTTC.

This chain uses TRBV5-1 with TRBJ2-7, with D maybe TRBD1 (6 bases). V lost 3 bases and J 7 bases, leaving 20 bases between the germline ends. The CDR3 covers 15 residues. From germline, CDR1 is SGHRS and CDR2 YFSETQ. The CDR3: CASSYDPGDSREQYF. Written as DNA, the CDR3 is TGCGCCAGCAGCTACGATCCAGGGGATTCGCGAGAGCAGTACTTC. The variable domain in full, completed from reference TRBV5-1 and TRBJ2-7, reads KAGVTQTPRYLIKTRGQQVTLSCSPISGHRSVSWYQQTPGQGLQFLFEYFSETQRNKGNFPGRFSGRQFSNSRSEMNVSTLELGDSALYLCASSYDPGDSREQYFGPGTRLTVT.

This sequence joins TRBV10-3 and TRBJ2-1, with D perhaps TRBD1 (6 bases). CDR3 size: 14 residues. In germline, CDR1 is ENHRY, CDR2 SYGVKD. V lost 9 bases and J 7 bases, leaving 19 bases between the germline ends. CDR3 protein: CAITGIENGNEQFF. DNA for the CDR3: TGTGCCATTACAGGGATAGAGAATGGTAATGAGCAGTTCTTC.

DNA for the CDR3: TGTGCCAGCATGGGAGGGCCAGACCACTCCTACGAGCAGTACTTC. Amino acids: CASMGGPDHSYEQYF. The chain is built from TRBV28 and TRBJ2-7, with 7 bases fitting TRBD2. V lost 7 bases to trimming and J lost 0 bases; unmatched junction nucleotides: 9. The CDR3 is 15 residues long. Germline V gives CDR1 MDHEN, CDR2 SYDVKM.

The chain combines TRBV12-3 or TRBV12-4 with TRBJ1-2; no firm D call. Trimming took off 6 bases at V and 8 bases at J, with 19 bases between the two ends. The CDR3 has 14 amino acids. The chain's CDR3 is CASRRPGPPSGYTF. The CDR3 nucleotides are TGTGCCAGCAGACGCCCCGGGCCCCCCTCGGGCTACACCTTC.

This chain links TRBV4-3 with TRBJ2-1, with D perhaps being TRBD1 or TRBD2 (5 bases each). CDR3 length: 14 residues. V was trimmed by 5 bases and J by 2 bases, leaving 10 bases between them. Germline V gene sequence: CDR1 LGHNA, CDR2 YSLEER. The CDR3 reads CASSEGSPYNEQFF. Written as DNA, the CDR3 is TGCGCCAGCAGCGAGGGGTCACCCTACAATGAGCAGTTCTTC.

This clonotype was seen just once. The chain has TRBV7-2 and TRBJ2-3; 7 positions agree with TRBD1. CDR1 is SGHTA, CDR2 FQGNSA, per germline. This CDR3 contains 14 residues. Trimming took 4 bases from V and 6 from J; bases not matched to a gene: 7. The CDR3 reads CASSSTGNTDTQYF. The DNA for the CDR3 is TGTGCCAGCAGCTCGACAGGGAATACGGATACGCAGTATTTT.

This chain links TRBV28 with TRBJ2-7; 9 positions match TRBD1. The CDR3 is 15 amino acids. Looked up from germline, CDR1 is MDHEN and CDR2 is SYDVKM. V shed 4 bases and J 0 bases; nucleotides not matched to a gene: 4. The CDR3 DNA follows: TGTGCCAGCAGTTCCAAGGGACAGGGCTCCTACGAGCAGTACTTC. This encodes CASSSKGQGSYEQYF.

V gene TRBV6-5 combines with J gene TRBJ1-6, with 9 bases that match TRBD1. J gave up 9 bases and V 0 bases, and 12 bases lay outside the gene matches. Per the germline V gene, CDR1 is MNHEY and CDR2 is SVGAGI. The CDR3 contains 18 residues. The CDR3 sequence is CASSYSKQGARSGSPLHF. The CDR3, as DNA: TGTGCCAGCAGTTACTCGAAACAGGGGGCAAGGAGTGGTTCACCCCTCCACTTT.

The chain couples TRBV18 to TRBJ2-7, with a possible D match to TRBD2 (7 bases). CDR3 length: 13 amino acids. The germline gives CDR1 KGHSH, CDR2 LQKENI. V lost 2 bases and J lost 7, with 12 bases in between. CDR3 bases: TGTGCCAGCTCACCAGGCGGGGGCCATGAGCAGTACTTC. The encoded protein is CASSPGGGHEQYF.

This clonotype was seen a few times. This chain connects TRBV29-1 to TRBJ2-1, with 9 bases lining up with TRBD1. This CDR3 comprises 12 residues. Germline CDR1 reads SQVTM; CDR2 reads ANQGSEA. V shed 2 bases and J 9 bases; nucleotides not matched to a gene: 2. The CDR3 DNA sequence: TGCAGCGTTGAAACAGGGGGCCGTGAGCAGTTCTTC. Its protein product is CSVETGGREQFF.

This clonotype was counted between two and nine times. This rearrangement joins TRBV10-3 to TRBJ1-5; TRBD1 is a possible D gene (5 bases). Germline CDR1 reads ENHRY; CDR2 reads SYGVKD. CDR3 length equals 13 residues. V was shortened by 4 bases and J by 5 bases, with 9 bases between the two germline ends. CDR3 sequence reads: CAISAGTYQPQHF. The CDR3 nucleotides read TGTGCCATCAGTGCCGGGACTTATCAGCCCCAGCATTTT.